The clone carrying this T cell receptor (beta chain) was observed at least ten times. MiXCR was used by TCRdb to re-call the PCR reads. The profile shows 20,000 to 30,000 clones, about an eighth of them singletons. The record originates from a study of metastatic and nonmetastatic thyroid tumors. This CDR3 spans 14 amino acids. Trimming took off 0 bases at V and 3 bases at J, with 3 bases between the two ends. Per the germline V gene, CDR1 is MNHNS and CDR2 is SASEGT. Among the patients, none had received any treatment before thyroid surgery. The receptor's source is a female donor with papillary thyroid cancer or a benign thyroid nodule (not recorded which). Some clones in this sample may be carry-over from other donors' samples. This chain links TRBV6-1 with TRBJ2-6; no firm D call. Sequencing was done on a sample of blood. CDR3 region: CASSEALGANVLTF. The CDR3 nucleotides read TGTGCCAGCAGTGAAGCGCTTGGGGCCAACGTCCTGACTTTC.